A selection of T cell receptor beta chains follows, all from one sample in a study of T cells in Graves' hyperthyroidism and ophthalmopathy. TCRdb reprocessed the multiplex PCR reads via MiXCR and lists one record per CDR3 protein. Altogether about 410,000 distinct CDR3 sequences are present, roughly 14% being singletons, with the ten largest covering about 13%. Sequencing was carried out using blood. The receptor source for this set is a young man with Graves' ophthalmopathy. CDR3s include the opening cysteine and the closing phenylalanine or tryptophan. Fields, in order: J gene, V gene, CDR3 protein.

TRBJ2-3,TRBV7-2,CASSLAVLAGGPRTDTQYF
TRBJ2-5,TRBV20-1,CSAAGEETQYF
TRBJ2-7,TRBV6-1,CASSFQRESSYEQYF
TRBJ1-2,TRBV11-3,CASSLGGGGGYTF
TRBJ2-3,TRBV10-1,CASSESMNTQYF
TRBJ2-7,TRBV7-2,CASSWNRDEQYF
TRBJ1-6,TRBV9,CASSFEDRGTSPLHF
TRBJ2-7,TRBV20-1,CSAGKYEQYF
TRBJ2-7,TRBV20-1,CSARGTGGFYEQYF
TRBJ2-6,TRBV24-1,CATSSRGTSSGANVLTF
TRBJ2-1,TRBV7-9,CASSPDWDGSGGGDEQFF
TRBJ2-5,TRBV6-2/TRBV6-3,CASSPTGHQETQYF
TRBJ2-1,TRBV24-1,CATSLAGGHEQFF
TRBJ1-5,TRBV19,CASSKPTGGNQPQHF
TRBJ2-1,TRBV5-1,CASSLEGPKQFF
TRBJ1-4,TRBV7-9,CASQMRTGGIEKLFF
TRBJ2-1,TRBV7-6,CASSLQGWSEQFF
TRBJ1-1,TRBV6-1,CASQRRGLTEAFF
TRBJ2-3,TRBV7-6,CASSETLRDTQYF
TRBJ1-1,TRBV5-1,CASSGGDSMNTEAFF
TRBJ2-1,TRBV11-2,CASSLDRNPPSYNEQFF
TRBJ1-6,TRBV20-1,CSARAQSLSSYNSPLHF
TRBJ2-1,TRBV6-2/TRBV6-3,CASSSGLAGRYNEQFF
TRBJ2-7,TRBV10-3,CAISGGLAGDGEQYF
TRBJ2-2,TRBV4-1,CASSPGLAGGGTGELFF
TRBJ1-5,TRBV7-2,CASSPGGEVSNQPQHF
TRBJ2-1,TRBV12-3/TRBV12-4,CASSLRLAGGGNEQFF
TRBJ2-2,TRBV24-1,CATSELGTGNTGELFF
TRBJ2-5,TRBV5-1,CASTTGGHQETQYF
TRBJ2-1,TRBV7-9,CASSFRSGEGSYEQFF